What follows describes a single TCR beta chain. This CDR3 has 15 residues. Trimming cost V 5 bases and J 0 bases, with 12 bases left between them. Germline assignment: CDR1 SGHNT and CDR2 YENEEA. This entry is derived from a study of OX40 agonist ivuxolimab in advanced cancers. Data came from immunoSEQ multiplex PCR; TCRdb stores just in-frame clones and leaves some out. The table has 41,000 or so clones, more than 70% seen once. Material: CD4+ or CD8+ T cells sorted from blood, obtained in a trial of the OX40 agonist ivuxolimab. This receptor was obtained from an adult with an advanced solid tumor such as melanoma, head and neck, liver or kidney cancer. This sequence joins TRBV11-3 and TRBJ2-3; no clear D gene. The CDR3 is CASSPSVPSTDTQYF. CDR3 DNA sequence: TGTGCCAGCAGCCCCTCAGTTCCTAGCACAGATACGCAGTATTTT.